A selection of T cell receptor beta chains follows, all from one sample in a study of blood T cell repertoires in COVID-19. Assay used: immunoSEQ multiplex PCR; TCRdb lists only in-frame clones, some missing. The sample lists 80,000 to 100,000 clones, approximately 90% occurring once. The source material was peripheral blood. The receptors were sampled from a human donor with COVID-19, enrolled during active disease. The donor label of this sample is uncertain. Both conserved end residues are part of each CDR3. The order of the fields is V gene, J gene, CDR3 protein.

V gene: TRBV29-1
J gene: TRBJ2-7
CDR3 protein: CSVNRQGIDEQYF

V gene: TRBV6-1
J gene: TRBJ1-5
CDR3 protein: CASSEGGRGRNQPQHF

V gene: TRBV3-1/TRBV3-2
J gene: TRBJ2-7
CDR3 protein: CASSQQTSESYEQYF

V gene: TRBV7-6
J gene: TRBJ2-7
CDR3 protein: CASSLRTSGTYEQYF

V gene: TRBV5-4
J gene: TRBJ2-7
CDR3 protein: CASSFFPGEEQYF

V gene: TRBV30
J gene: TRBJ2-5
CDR3 protein: CAWSSGGDQETQYF

V gene: TRBV6-7
J gene: TRBJ1-2
CDR3 protein: CASSYRGDNPNYGYTF

V gene: TRBV28
J gene: TRBJ1-5
CDR3 protein: CASSLFSRGRNQPQHF

V gene: TRBV7-8
J gene: TRBJ1-2
CDR3 protein: CASSLVNNDYGYTF

V gene: TRBV6-5
J gene: TRBJ1-1
CDR3 protein: CASSWTGVDTEAFF

V gene: TRBV2
J gene: TRBJ1-1
CDR3 protein: CASSERRLMNTEAFF

V gene: TRBV3-1/TRBV3-2
J gene: TRBJ1-2
CDR3 protein: CASSHGVEGYTF

V gene: TRBV18
J gene: TRBJ1-2
CDR3 protein: CASSPEQSYGYTF

V gene: TRBV11-2
J gene: TRBJ2-3
CDR3 protein: CASRRGPSGLDTQYF

V gene: TRBV7-2
J gene: TRBJ1-6
CDR3 protein: CASRGGGWNSPLHF

V gene: TRBV19
J gene: TRBJ2-3
CDR3 protein: CASSILRGRGDTQYF

V gene: TRBV2
J gene: TRBJ1-1
CDR3 protein: CASSDLSMNTEAFF

V gene: TRBV5-4
J gene: TRBJ2-1
CDR3 protein: CASSSDRDGQFF

V gene: TRBV12-3/TRBV12-4
J gene: TRBJ1-1
CDR3 protein: CASSIYGGTEAFF

V gene: TRBV4-1
J gene: TRBJ1-2
CDR3 protein: CASSQDGGGGYTF

V gene: TRBV5-1
J gene: TRBJ1-2
CDR3 protein: CASSLAGQGENGYTF

V gene: TRBV5-3
J gene: TRBJ1-2
CDR3 protein: CARPKTVNYGYTF

V gene: TRBV5-4
J gene: TRBJ2-7
CDR3 protein: CASNNRDGEQYF

V gene: TRBV5-1
J gene: TRBJ1-2
CDR3 protein: CASSPPTAGAIGYGYTF

V gene: TRBV11-2
J gene: TRBJ2-1
CDR3 protein: CASSLTGNGQFF

V gene: TRBV13
J gene: TRBJ2-3
CDR3 protein: CASSFRTSGATDTQYF

V gene: TRBV29-1
J gene: TRBJ2-3
CDR3 protein: CSVDPLQGSTDTQYF

V gene: TRBV2
J gene: TRBJ1-5
CDR3 protein: CASSLTVGISNQPQHF

V gene: TRBV6-1
J gene: TRBJ1-1
CDR3 protein: CASSEQGQGNTEAFF

V gene: TRBV3-1/TRBV3-2
J gene: TRBJ1-3
CDR3 protein: CASSQDPGVSGNTIYF

V gene: TRBV3-1/TRBV3-2
J gene: TRBJ2-7
CDR3 protein: CASSQEDGGASSQYF

V gene: TRBV3-1/TRBV3-2
J gene: TRBJ1-2
CDR3 protein: CASSQVTGEYGYTF

V gene: TRBV2
J gene: TRBJ1-1
CDR3 protein: CASIPRGAGEEAFF

V gene: TRBV6-1
J gene: TRBJ1-3
CDR3 protein: CASSEVRDTIYF

V gene: TRBV10-3
J gene: TRBJ2-7
CDR3 protein: CAIGGAWEQYF

V gene: TRBV7-3
J gene: TRBJ1-1
CDR3 protein: CASSPRQGTTEAFF

V gene: TRBV5-1
J gene: TRBJ2-5
CDR3 protein: CASSLLEAGGPYF

V gene: TRBV6-5
J gene: TRBJ1-4
CDR3 protein: CASSTTGTTNEKLFF

V gene: TRBV6-1
J gene: TRBJ2-7
CDR3 protein: CASSEMDRALNAGQYF

V gene: TRBV28
J gene: TRBJ1-2
CDR3 protein: CASSFGGLGYTF

V gene: TRBV19
J gene: TRBJ2-7
CDR3 protein: CASSMLSGGPSYEQYF

V gene: TRBV6-1
J gene: TRBJ2-3
CDR3 protein: CASRETGLDRVNTQYF